Listed here are 24 T cell receptor beta chains from one sample, sequenced in a study of T cell repertoires in cytomegalovirus infection. The antigens for these receptors are not known. Via MiXCR, TCRdb re-called the reads, giving one row per CDR3 protein. The table records about 770,000 distinct CDR3 sequences, about 27% of them present only once. The specimen was cultured CD8+ T cells from PBMCs, collected from culture after CMV antigen stimulation. These receptors were obtained from a human donor in good health (CMV status not recorded). Some clones in this sample may be carry-over from other donors' samples.

This chain joins TRBV19 and TRBJ1-1; D is possibly TRBD1 (6 bases). Germline CDR1 and CDR2: LNHDA and SQIVND (reference sequence). V gave up 6 bases and J gave up 6 bases, with 20 bases separating them. The CDR3 loop spans 15 amino acids. CDR3 loop: CASSARQAGTAEAFF. DNA of the CDR3: TGTGCCAGTAGCGCACGACAGGCGGGAACCGCTGAAGCTTTCTTT. Based on the CDR3 plus reference TRBV19 and TRBJ1-1, the full variable domain is DGGITQSPKYLFRKEGQNVTLSCEQNLNHDAMYWYRQDPGQGLRLIYYSQIVNDFQKGDIAEGYSVSREKKESFPLTVTSAQKNPTAFYLCASSARQAGTAEAFFGQGTRLTVV.

This clonotype has only a few counts. This sequence joins TRBV25-1 and TRBJ2-7, with D possibly called TRBD1 or TRBD2 (6 bases each). V was clipped by 5 bases and J by 4 bases, with 24 bases between them. Germline-derived CDR1 and CDR2 are MGHDK and SYGVNS. This CDR3 has 17 residues. DNA of the CDR3: TGTGCCAGCAGTCCCGGGGGCCCGGGACACCCTAATTACGAGCAGTACTTC. The encoded protein is CASSPGGPGHPNYEQYF.

CDR3: CASRPTRDYFRNEQFF. Here the CDR3 DNA reads TGTGCCAGCAGGCCTACCCGGGACTATTTTCGCAATGAGCAGTTCTTC. This chain uses TRBV27 with TRBJ2-1; 7 nucleotides agree with TRBD2. The CDR3 is 16 residues long. CDR1 is MNHEY, CDR2 SMNVEV, per germline (reference sequence). The V and J ends lost 6 bases and 6 bases, in that order; junction bases with no gene match: 14.

This clonotype was seen only a few times. The chain joins TRBV7-3 to TRBJ2-1; TRBD1 matches at 12 bases. V shed 5 bases and J 4 bases; nucleotides not matched to a gene: 6. CDR1 and CDR2 from the germline V gene are SGHTA and FQGTGA. The CDR3 extends over 16 amino acids. For the CDR3, the DNA is TGTGCCAGCAGCCTCGGGACAGGGGGCAGGTACAATGAGCAGTTCTTC. Protein product: CASSLGTGGRYNEQFF.

This chain connects TRBV9 to TRBJ2-5, with D perhaps given as TRBD1 or TRBD2 (5 bases each). The length of the CDR3 is 14 residues. Looked up from germline, CDR1 is SGDLS and CDR2 is YYNGEE. Deletions cut 3 bases from V and 5 bases from J, with 14 bases between. The CDR3 region has the DNA TGTGCCAGCAGCGGTGGGGGTTCGGCGGAGACCCAGTACTTC. Protein product: CASSGGGSAETQYF.

The chain employs TRBV6-2 or TRBV6-3 and TRBJ2-1, with D perhaps TRBD2 (5 bases). Germline CDR1 and CDR2: MNHEY and SVGEGT. V lost 4 bases to trimming and J lost 0 bases, with 13 bases between them. The CDR3 covers 16 residues. The CDR3 DNA reads as TGTGCCAGCAGTTGGCTGGAGGAGGTCTCCTACAATGAGCAGTTCTTC. Translating gives CASSWLEEVSYNEQFF.

This clonotype was seen more than once but under ten times. V and J are TRBV6-1 and TRBJ1-5; TRBD1 matches 10 bases. The CDR3 runs 15 residues. V lost 6 bases to trimming and J lost 4 bases; unmatched junction nucleotides: 6. The germline CDR1 and CDR2 sequences are MNHNS and SASEGT. The CDR3 region is CASRVDRGLNQPQHF. CDR3 in DNA: TGTGCCAGCAGAGTTGACAGGGGGCTAAATCAGCCCCAGCATTTT.

The chain has TRBV6-6 and TRBJ1-5; the D gene is possibly TRBD1 (5 bases). Germline lookup yields CDR1 MNHNY and CDR2 SVGAGI (reference sequence). Trimming stripped 10 bases from V and 9 bases from J, with 19 bases between. The CDR3 totals 13 residues. The DNA for the CDR3 is TGTGCCACAGGTGAGGGACGGTCCGGGCCCCAGCATTTT. Protein sequence: CATGEGRSGPQHF.

This clonotype was picked up many times. The CDR3 here is CASSLGQKTEAFF. In nucleotides, the CDR3 is TGTGCCAGCAGCTTAGGTCAGAAGACTGAAGCTTTCTTT. The gene calls are TRBV7-8 and TRBJ1-1; D is uncertain. Trimming shortened V by 1 base and J by 5 bases, and 8 bases separated the two germline ends. This CDR3 contains 13 residues. Germline values: CDR1 SGHVS, CDR2 FQNEAQ.

This clonotype was seen more than once but under ten times. The CDR3 reads CASSFPTYTEAFF. The DNA for the CDR3 is TGTGCCAGCAGCTTTCCTACGTACACTGAAGCTTTCTTT. The chain is built from TRBV11-2 and TRBJ1-1, with no clear D. V dropped 3 bases and J dropped 3 bases, with 8 bases sitting between them. The CDR3 runs 13 residues. Germline V gives CDR1 SGHAT, CDR2 FQNNGV.

This clonotype was seen more than once but under ten times. V usage is TRBV5-6 and J usage is TRBJ1-5, with 7 bases that match TRBD1. The CDR3 spans 14 residues. V gave up 4 bases and J gave up 3 bases; unmatched junction bases: 4. Germline values: CDR1 SGHDT, CDR2 YYEEEE. The CDR3 protein is CASSTGQLNQPQHF. Here the CDR3 DNA reads TGTGCCAGCAGCACGGGACAGCTCAATCAGCCCCAGCATTTT.

This chain joins TRBV27 and TRBJ1-5; D unclear. V was shortened by 7 bases and J by 0 bases, with 13 bases between the two germline ends. Per the germline V gene, CDR1 is MNHEY and CDR2 is SMNVEV (reference sequence). The CDR3 totals 15 residues. The CDR3 region is CASKAGFYSNQPQHF. The CDR3 DNA reads TGTGCCAGCAAGGCAGGCTTCTATAGCAATCAGCCCCAGCATTTT.

The chain carries TRBV7-6 and TRBJ2-2; no clear D. The V gene's germline CDR1 is SGHVS and CDR2 FNYEAQ. This CDR3 is built from 14 residues. V was clipped by 5 bases and J by 4 bases, with 11 bases between them. In nucleotides, the CDR3 is TGTGCCAGCAGCGCACCCCTGACCACCGGGGAGCTGTTTTTT. Its translation is CASSAPLTTGELFF.

This clonotype occurred many times. The chain is built from TRBV7-6 and TRBJ2-1, with 10 bases that match TRBD1. The CDR3 contains 16 residues. Trimming at V came to 5 bases and at J to 2 bases, leaving 6 bases not matched to a gene. Looked up from germline, CDR1 is SGHVS and CDR2 is FNYEAQ. CDR3 bases: TGTGCCAGCAGCCCCCAGACAGGGGGCCCCTACAATGAGCAGTTCTTC. This codes for CASSPQTGGPYNEQFF.

Turning to this clonotype: It may be a read error: a sequence one base away is much more abundant. This chain uses TRBV7-8 with TRBJ2-7, with 8 bases matching TRBD2. The CDR3 contains 15 residues. Germline-derived CDR1 and CDR2 are SGHVS and FQNEAQ. The CDR3 coding sequence is TGTGCCAGCAACTTATTCGCGGGGGGCGGGAGTGAGCAGTACTTC. Translated: CASNLFAGGGSEQYF. Supplemented by reference TRBV7-8 and TRBJ2-7, the full variable domain reads GAGVSQSPRYKVAKRGQDVALRCDPISGHVSLFWYQQALGQGPEFLTYFQNEAQLDKSGLPSDRFFAERPEGSVSTLKIQRTQQEDSAVYLCASNLFAGGGSEQYFGPGTRLTVT.

This clonotype was detected only a few times. The chain carries TRBV12-3 or TRBV12-4 and TRBJ1-1, with a possible D match to TRBD1 (6 bases). The V gene lost 8 bases and the J gene lost 5 bases, with 18 bases spanning the gap. The CDR3 extends over 14 amino acids. As DNA, the CDR3 is TGTGCCAGCTCCTCGGGGGGGGGCGCGACTGAAGCTTTCTTT. Translation gives CASSSGGGATEAFF.

The rearrangement links TRBV29-1 to TRBJ2-1; D may be TRBD1 (7 bases). The CDR3 sequence is 14 residues long. Germline V gene sequence: CDR1 SQVTM, CDR2 ANQGSEA. V lost 4 bases and J lost 5, with 15 bases in between. In DNA form, the CDR3 reads TGCAGCGTTGTAGGAGGGGGCGTCAACAATGAGCAGTTCTTC. Translated: CSVVGGGVNNEQFF.

The chain uses TRBV10-3 and TRBJ2-2; D is unresolved. The germline gives CDR1 ENHRY, CDR2 SYGVKD. The CDR3 totals 12 residues. Trimming shortened V by 4 bases and J by 5 bases, and 5 bases separated the two germline ends. The CDR3: CAISGGTGELFF. CDR3 in DNA: TGTGCCATCAGTGGAGGTACCGGGGAGCTGTTTTTT.

This clonotype has a handful of counts. The CDR3: CASSLDRGREGSNQPQHF. The CDR3 DNA sequence: TGTGCCAGCAGCTTAGACAGAGGACGGGAGGGTAGCAATCAGCCCCAGCATTTT. The rearrangement joins TRBV7-9 to TRBJ1-5; D unclear. This CDR3 has 18 residues. V lost 1 base and J lost 0, with 16 bases in between. Germline CDR1 is SEHNR and CDR2 is FQNEAQ (reference sequence).

This clonotype has only a few counts. This chain uses TRBV27 with TRBJ2-7; possibly TRBD2 for D (5 bases). The V end lost 4 bases, the J end lost 5 bases, and 9 bases lay between the germline ends. CDR3 length equals 12 residues. From germline, CDR1 is MNHEY and CDR2 SMNVEV (reference sequence). The CDR3 nucleotides are TGTGCCAGCAGTTCCCGGAGGAACGAGCAGTACTTC. This translates into CASSSRRNEQYF.

This clonotype was observed a handful of times. The chain links TRBV2 to TRBJ1-2; 10 nucleotides match TRBD1. Germline values: CDR1 SNHLY, CDR2 FYNNEI. The CDR3 spans 17 residues. Germline trimming cut 8 bases from V and 0 bases from J; bases unmatched to any gene: 12. CDR3 region: CASLGSGTGDSNYGYTF. The CDR3 region has the DNA TGTGCCAGCTTGGGTTCGGGGACAGGGGACTCTAACTATGGCTACACCTTC.

This clonotype was seen more than once but under ten times. The chain employs TRBV11-2 and TRBJ2-3; weak D call: TRBD1 (6 bases). Trimming pared 3 bases from V and 2 bases from J, leaving 9 bases between. The CDR3 loop spans 14 amino acids. Germline lookup yields CDR1 SGHAT and CDR2 FQNNGV. The CDR3: CASSFGQFTDTQYF. The CDR3 DNA reads TGTGCCAGCAGCTTTGGACAGTTCACAGATACGCAGTATTTT.

This clonotype was counted once. The chain employs TRBV6-5 and TRBJ2-5, with TRBD2 as a possible D gene (5 bases). Germline V gives CDR1 MNHEY, CDR2 SVGAGI. This CDR3 comprises 16 residues. V was trimmed by 0 bases and J by 1 base, leaving 12 bases between them. CDR3 nucleotides: TGTGCCAGCAGTTACTCCTGGGGAGAGACCCAAGAGACCCAGTACTTC. Its translation is CASSYSWGETQETQYF.

This rearrangement joins TRBV6-2 or TRBV6-3 to TRBJ2-3, with a tentative D call TRBD2 (6 bases). From germline, CDR1 is MNHEY and CDR2 SVGEGT. V lost 6 bases and J 2 bases, leaving 12 bases between the germline ends. This CDR3 has 14 amino acids. The chain's CDR3 is CASSIRDFTDTQYF. The CDR3 region has the DNA TGTGCCAGCAGCATTCGGGACTTCACAGATACGCAGTATTTT.